The 2 T cell receptor beta chains below all came from one sample that was sequenced in a study of shared clonotypes between healthy human individuals. CD45RO negativity and positive selection for CCR7 defined naive CD8 cells, a population that excluded terminally differentiated effector memory CD45RA+ cells. Assay: immunoSEQ multiplex PCR; the TCRdb copy retains only in-frame clones and omits some. The table records roughly 590,000 clones, 95% to 96% of them present only once. Sequencing used naive CD8+ T cells sorted from blood. The receptors come from a woman aged 25 to 39 in good health.

The chain is built from TRBV28 and TRBJ2-7; TRBD2 is a possible D gene (6 bases). V lost 9 bases, J lost 3 bases, and 15 bases lay in between. In germline, CDR1 is MDHEN, CDR2 SYDVKM. The CDR3 length is 13 residues. The CDR3 protein is CASSGWRDYEQYF. For the CDR3, the DNA is TGTGCCAGTTCCGGTTGGCGGGACTACGAGCAGTACTTC.

The chain combines TRBV28 with TRBJ1-5, with a tentative D call TRBD1 (5 bases). Trimming stripped 1 base from V and 5 bases from J, with 12 bases between. Germline CDR1 reads MDHEN; CDR2 reads SYDVKM. The CDR3 runs to 15 residues. The CDR3 reads CASSLFGQGDQPQHF. The CDR3, as DNA: TGTGCCAGCAGTTTATTCGGCCAGGGAGATCAGCCCCAGCATTTT.